These 5 T cell receptor beta chains came from one sample sequenced in a study of blood T cell repertoires in COVID-19. The repertoire was sequenced with immunoSEQ multiplex PCR; TCRdb's copy has only in-frame clones and lacks some. The profile shows about 160,000 clones, 60% to 85% of them singletons. Sequencing was done on a sample of peripheral blood. These TCRs come from a man aged 55-75 years with acute or convalescent COVID-19.

The chain employs TRBV24-1 and TRBJ2-3; possibly TRBD1 for D (6 bases). This CDR3 comprises 16 residues. Germline CDR1 reads KGHDR; CDR2 reads SFDVKD. V was cut by 4 bases and J by 0 bases, with 13 bases left in between. The CDR3 DNA reads as TGTGCCACCAGTGACGGCAGGGGACCTAGCACAGATACGCAGTATTTT. It translates to CATSDGRGPSTDTQYF.

This clone was counted a single time. The chain combines TRBV12-5 with TRBJ1-4; a possible D gene is TRBD1 (6 bases). This CDR3 has 16 residues. CDR1 and CDR2 from the germline V gene are LGHNT and FRNRAP. The V and J ends lost 1 base and 8 bases respectively, with 17 bases between them. CDR3 residues: CASGLAETGFGEKLFF. For the CDR3, the DNA is TGTGCTAGTGGTTTGGCCGAAACAGGGTTCGGAGAAAAACTGTTTTTT.

This chain uses TRBV7-2 with TRBJ2-3; no clear D gene. Trimming left V 6 bases short and J 8 bases short, with 15 bases between. Germline CDR1 and CDR2: SGHTA and FQGNSA. The CDR3 has 13 residues. CDR3 in amino acids: CASSPPKVATQYF. DNA of the CDR3: TGTGCCAGCAGTCCCCCAAAGGTAGCTACGCAGTATTTT.

The rearrangement joins TRBV7-2 to TRBJ2-3; 8 bases are a match to TRBD2. The CDR3 is 18 residues long. CDR1 and CDR2 from the germline V gene are SGHTA and FQGNSA. Unmatched junction bases numbered 18, after V lost 1 base and J lost 9 bases. Written as DNA, the CDR3 is TGTGCCAGCAGCTTAGGGGGATTTGGAGCGGGGGCTCTAGGCACGCAGTATTTT. Encoded protein: CASSLGGFGAGALGTQYF.

To note about this clone: The same CDR3 arises from other DNA sequences in this sample as well. The CDR3 sequence is CASSVADTQYF. CDR3 sequence (DNA): TGTGCCAGCAGCGTAGCTGATACGCAGTATTTT. The rearrangement joins TRBV9 to TRBJ2-3; D is ambiguous. Trimming cost V 0 bases and J 6 bases, with 2 bases left between them. The CDR3 loop spans 11 amino acids. Looked up from germline, CDR1 is SGDLS and CDR2 is YYNGEE.